The clone carrying this T cell receptor (beta chain) appeared many times. Bulk TCR library preparation followed previously described methods with listed TCR primers. TCRdb re-called the PCR reads through MiXCR, storing one row per CDR3 protein. The data contain hundreds of thousands of distinct CDR3 sequences, about 25% of them singletons. These data belong to a study of molecular identifiers for immune sequencing clone quantification. This CDR3 is 15 amino acids long. The V end lost 4 bases, the J end lost 3 bases, and 17 bases lay between the germline ends. The germline V gene encodes CDR1 SGHRS and CDR2 YFSETQ.

This receptor was obtained from a human donor in good health. Some libraries in this study had Jurkat cell RNA spiked in. The V and J genes are TRBV5-1 and TRBJ2-7, with D unclear. The sample taken for sequencing was naive CD8+ T cells from blood, with Jurkat cell RNA spiked in. Sample subset: FACS-sorted CD8+CD4-CCR7+CD45RA+ naive T cells. This chain's CDR3 is CASSRGVSVGYEQYF. CDR3 in DNA: TGCGCCAGCAGCCGTGGCGTGTCGGTTGGCTACGAGCAGTACTTC.